This T cell receptor (beta chain) emerged from a study of identical twins. Using its own MiXCR run on the 5' RACE reads, TCRdb lists one record per CDR3 protein. Among roughly 700,000 distinct CDR3 sequences, about 9.4% were seen once, and the ten largest hold approximately 0.89%. Study results and limitations: A lower insertion count was a feature of abundant cord blood beta clonotypes, with no such feature in memory repertoires. Researchers reported weaker excess twin sharing in beta out-of-frame sequences. Some out-of-frame alpha sequences were shared by twins, and these showed excess low generation probability.

Healthy Caucasians supplied all donations. This clonotype was recorded many times. Its antigen is unknown. These sequences were also reported in another study, on yellow fever vaccine responses in identical twins.

The sequence was obtained from a woman aged 18-35 years in good health. What was sequenced was PBMCs.

The DNA for the CDR3 is TGCGCCAGCAGCTTGGGGGGGGGGTATGAGCAGTTCTTC. As protein: CASSLGGGYEQFF. The genes are TRBV5-1 and TRBJ2-1; 7 bases agree with TRBD2. Germline trimming cut 0 bases from V and 8 bases from J; bases unmatched to any gene: 2. Germline V lookup: CDR1 SGHRS, CDR2 YFSETQ. The CDR3 consists of 13 residues. Combining the CDR3 with reference TRBV5-1 and TRBJ2-1 gives the whole variable domain KAGVTQTPRYLIKTRGQQVTLSCSPISGHRSVSWYQQTPGQGLQFLFEYFSETQRNKGNFPGRFSGRQFSNSRSEMNVSTLELGDSALYLCASSLGGGYEQFFGPGTRLTVL.